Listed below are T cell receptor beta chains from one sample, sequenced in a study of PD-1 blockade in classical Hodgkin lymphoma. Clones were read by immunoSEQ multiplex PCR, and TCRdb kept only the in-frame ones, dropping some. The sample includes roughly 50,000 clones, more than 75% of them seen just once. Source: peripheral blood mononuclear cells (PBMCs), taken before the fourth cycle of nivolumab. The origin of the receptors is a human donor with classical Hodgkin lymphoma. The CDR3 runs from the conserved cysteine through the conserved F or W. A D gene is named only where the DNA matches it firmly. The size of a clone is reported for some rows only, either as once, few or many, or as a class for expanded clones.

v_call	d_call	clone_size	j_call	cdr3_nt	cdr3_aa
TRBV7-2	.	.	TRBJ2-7	TGTGCCAGCAGCCCGACAGGTAATATCTACGAGCAGTACTTC	CASSPTGNIYEQYF
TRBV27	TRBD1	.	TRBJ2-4	TGTGCCAGCAGTCCAGAGACAGGGGGCGGAAACATTCAGTACTTC	CASSPETGGGNIQYF
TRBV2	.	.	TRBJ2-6	TGTGCCAGCAGTGAATACGGGATTGGGGCCAACGTCCTGACTTTC	CASSEYGIGANVLTF
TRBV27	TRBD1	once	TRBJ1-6	TGTGCCAGCACCACAGGGGGCTATAATTCACCCCTCCACTTT	CASTTGGYNSPLHF
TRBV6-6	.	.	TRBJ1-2	TGTGCCAGCAGTGGGGACCGGGTGGGAGGCTACACCTTC	CASSGDRVGGYTF
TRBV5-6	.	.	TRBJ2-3	TGTGCCAGCAGCTACAAATTCACAGATACGCAGTATTTT	CASSYKFTDTQYF
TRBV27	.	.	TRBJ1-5	TGTGCCAGCAGTTCTTTTGCGGGGTCAGATACGCAGCATTTT	CASSSFAGSDTQHF
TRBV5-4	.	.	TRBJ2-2	TGTGCCAGCAGCTTGGAGGGCCAGAACACCGGGGAGCTGTTTTTT	CASSLEGQNTGELFF
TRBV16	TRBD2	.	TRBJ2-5	TGTGCCAGCAGCCAAGGACGGTTAGCGGGAGAGGTCCGCACAGAGACCCAGTACTTC	CASSQGRLAGEVRTETQYF
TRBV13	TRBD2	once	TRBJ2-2	TGTGCCAGCAGCGTCCCCCTAGCGGGAGACACCGGGGAGCTGTTTTTT	CASSVPLAGDTGELFF
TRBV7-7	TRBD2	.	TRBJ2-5	TGTGCCAGCAGTTTAACGACTAGCGGGACGGAGACCCAGTACTTC	CASSLTTSGTETQYF
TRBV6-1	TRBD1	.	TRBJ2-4	TGTGCCAGCAGTACCGGGACAGGTAAAAACATTCAGTACTTC	CASSTGTGKNIQYF
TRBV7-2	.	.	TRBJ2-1	TGTGCCAGCAGCTTAGCATACCAGAATGAGCAGTTCTTC	CASSLAYQNEQFF
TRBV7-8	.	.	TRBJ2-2	TGTGCCAGCAGCTTAGTCAAGCGGACGAACACCGGGGAGCTGTTTTTT	CASSLVKRTNTGELFF
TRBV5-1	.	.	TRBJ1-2	TGCGCCAGCAGCACACAGGGATTCAGCGGCTATGGCTACACCTTC	CASSTQGFSGYGYTF
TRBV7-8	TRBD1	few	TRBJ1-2	TGTGCCAGCAGCCGCCTAGACAGGGGGCAAAACTATGGCTACACCTTC	CASSRLDRGQNYGYTF
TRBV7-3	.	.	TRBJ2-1	TGTGCCAGCAGCCCCCGAGTGGGGGTGAGAAATGAGCAGTTCTTC	CASSPRVGVRNEQFF